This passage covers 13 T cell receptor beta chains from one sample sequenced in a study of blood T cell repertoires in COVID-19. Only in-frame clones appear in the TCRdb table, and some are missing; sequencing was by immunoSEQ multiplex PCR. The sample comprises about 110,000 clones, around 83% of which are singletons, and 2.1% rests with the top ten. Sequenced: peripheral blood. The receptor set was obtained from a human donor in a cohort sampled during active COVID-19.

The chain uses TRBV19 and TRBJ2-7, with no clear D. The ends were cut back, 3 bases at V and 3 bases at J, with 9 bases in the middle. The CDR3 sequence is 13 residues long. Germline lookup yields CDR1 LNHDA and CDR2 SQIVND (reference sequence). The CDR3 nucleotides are TGTGCCAGTAGTATGCTAGTGAGCTACGAGCAGTACTTC. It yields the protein CASSMLVSYEQYF.

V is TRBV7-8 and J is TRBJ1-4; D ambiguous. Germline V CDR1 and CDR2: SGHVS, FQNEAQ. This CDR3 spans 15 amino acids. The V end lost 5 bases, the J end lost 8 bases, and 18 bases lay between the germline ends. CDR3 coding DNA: TGTGCCAGCAGCCGAGTAATTACGGCGCGGGAAAAACTGTTTTTT. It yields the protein CASSRVITAREKLFF.

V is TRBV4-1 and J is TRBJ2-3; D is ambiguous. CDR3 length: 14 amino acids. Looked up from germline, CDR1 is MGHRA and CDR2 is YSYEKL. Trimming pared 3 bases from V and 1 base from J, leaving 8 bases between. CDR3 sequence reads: CASSQVTGTDTQYF. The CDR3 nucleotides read TGCGCCAGCAGCCAGGTTACAGGCACAGATACGCAGTATTTT.

CDR3 loop: CASSLQGGITEAFF. CDR3 bases: TGTGCCAGCAGCCTACAGGGGGGGATCACTGAAGCTTTCTTT. The genes are TRBV7-9 and TRBJ1-1; 8 bases fit TRBD1. The CDR3 sequence is 14 residues long. With 5 bases clipped from V and 4 bases from J, the junction kept 6 bases outside the gene matches. From germline, CDR1 is SEHNR and CDR2 FQNEAQ (reference sequence).

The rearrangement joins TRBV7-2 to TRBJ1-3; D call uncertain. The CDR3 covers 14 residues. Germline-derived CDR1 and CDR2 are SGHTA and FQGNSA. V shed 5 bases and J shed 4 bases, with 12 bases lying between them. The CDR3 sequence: CASSATIGGNTIYF. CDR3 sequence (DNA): TGTGCCAGCAGCGCGACAATAGGAGGAAACACCATATATTTT. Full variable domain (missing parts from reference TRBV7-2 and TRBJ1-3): GAGVSQSPSNKVTEKGKDVELRCDPISGHTALYWYRQSLGQGLEFLIYFQGNSAPDKSGLPSDRFSAERTGGSVSTLTIQRTQQEDSAVYLCASSATIGGNTIYFGEGSWLTVV.

In DNA form, the CDR3 reads TGTGCCAGCAGTGTCTTGGGACTAGCGCCAGGGGAGCAGTACTTC. It yields the protein CASSVLGLAPGEQYF. The rearrangement joins TRBV2 to TRBJ2-7; TRBD2 matches at 10 bases. With V trimmed by 4 bases and J by 7 bases, 10 bases remained unmatched. This CDR3 contains 15 residues. Germline loops: CDR1 SNHLY, CDR2 FYNNEI.

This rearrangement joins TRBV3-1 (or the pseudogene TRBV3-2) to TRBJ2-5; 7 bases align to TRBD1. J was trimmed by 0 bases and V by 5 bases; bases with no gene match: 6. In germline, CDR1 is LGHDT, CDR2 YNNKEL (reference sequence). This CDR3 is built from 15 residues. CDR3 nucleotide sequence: TGTGCCAGCAGCTCTCTGACAGGGTACCAAGAGACCCAGTACTTC. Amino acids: CASSSLTGYQETQYF.

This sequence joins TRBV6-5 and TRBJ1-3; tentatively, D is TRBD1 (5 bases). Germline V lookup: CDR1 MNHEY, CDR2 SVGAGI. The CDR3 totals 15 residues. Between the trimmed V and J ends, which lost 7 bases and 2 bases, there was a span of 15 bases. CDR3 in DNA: TGTGCCAGCAACCTCCAGGGTTCGACTGGAAACACCATATATTTT. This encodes CASNLQGSTGNTIYF.

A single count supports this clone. CDR3: CASTSGGGGLTEAFF. In nucleotides, the CDR3 is TGTGCCAGCACCTCGGGGGGTGGGGGGCTTACTGAAGCTTTCTTT. The genes are TRBV2 and TRBJ1-1, with D perhaps TRBD1 (6 bases). Germline V CDR1 and CDR2: SNHLY, FYNNEI. The V end was cut by 7 bases, the J end by 5 bases, with 20 bases between. This CDR3 spans 15 amino acids.

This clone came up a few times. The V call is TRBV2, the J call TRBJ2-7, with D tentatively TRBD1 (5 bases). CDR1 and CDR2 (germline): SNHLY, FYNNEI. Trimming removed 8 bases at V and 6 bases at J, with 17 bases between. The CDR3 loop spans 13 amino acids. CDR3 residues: CASSGATPGEQYF. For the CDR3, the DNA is TGTGCCAGCTCTGGGGCTACCCCAGGCGAGCAGTACTTC.

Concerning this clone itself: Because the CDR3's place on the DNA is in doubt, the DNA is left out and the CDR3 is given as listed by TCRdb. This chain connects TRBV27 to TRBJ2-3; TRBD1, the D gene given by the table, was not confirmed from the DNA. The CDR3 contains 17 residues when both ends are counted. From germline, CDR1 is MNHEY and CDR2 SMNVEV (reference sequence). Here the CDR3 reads CASSSGQGNFGTDTQYF.

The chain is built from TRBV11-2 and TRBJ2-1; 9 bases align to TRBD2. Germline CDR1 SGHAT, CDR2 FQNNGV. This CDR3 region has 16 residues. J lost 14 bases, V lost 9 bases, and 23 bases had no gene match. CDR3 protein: CASRNQLSGSLGMKFF. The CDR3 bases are TGTGCCAGTCGCAACCAACTTAGCGGGAGCCTAGGGATGAAGTTCTTC.

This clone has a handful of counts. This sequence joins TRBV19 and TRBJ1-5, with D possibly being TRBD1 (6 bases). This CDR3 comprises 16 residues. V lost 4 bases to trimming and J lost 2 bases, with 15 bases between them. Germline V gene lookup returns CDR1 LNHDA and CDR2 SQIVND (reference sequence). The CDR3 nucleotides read TGTGCCAGTAGTAAAGGGACATACGGGGGCAATCAGCCCCAGCATTTT. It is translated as CASSKGTYGGNQPQHF.